These 13 T cell receptor beta chains were all obtained from the same sample, sequenced in a study of T cell responses to AZD1222 COVID-19 vaccine. Only in-frame clones appear in the TCRdb table, and some are missing; sequencing was by immunoSEQ multiplex PCR. The table records some 96,000 clones, around nine tenths of them present only once. Sequenced material: peripheral blood, taken on day 0 of AZD1222 vaccination. These receptor sequences come from an adult in good health.

This clone turned up a few times. The rearrangement uses TRBV19 and TRBJ1-1; no definite D call. Trimming took 3 bases from V and 5 from J, leaving 13 bases between them. Germline V gene sequence: CDR1 LNHDA, CDR2 SQIVND (reference sequence). This CDR3 contains 14 residues. CDR3 region: CASSMAGRETEAFF. Here the CDR3 DNA reads TGTGCCAGTAGTATGGCGGGGAGAGAGACTGAAGCTTTCTTT.

This chain joins TRBV28 and TRBJ1-1; possible D gene TRBD1, 6 bases. Trimming stripped 5 bases from V and 0 bases from J, with 10 bases between. The CDR3 extends over 14 amino acids. Germline CDR1 and CDR2: MDHEN and SYDVKM. The CDR3 is CASSPGQLNTEAFF. Written as DNA, the CDR3 is TGTGCCAGCAGTCCCGGACAGTTGAACACTGAAGCTTTCTTT.

The rearrangement uses TRBV27 and TRBJ1-3; D is unresolved. CDR3 length equals 13 residues. Germline V gene data show CDR1 as MNHEY and CDR2 as SMNVEV (reference sequence). V was trimmed by 2 bases and J by 1 base, leaving 3 bases between them. CDR3 coding DNA: TGTGCCAGCAGTTTAACTTCTGGAAACACCATATATTTT. Translating it yields CASSLTSGNTIYF.

The chain joins TRBV6-5 to TRBJ2-1, with D unresolved. V was clipped by 7 bases and J by 0 bases, with 7 bases between them. This CDR3 has 13 amino acids. Germline loops: CDR1 MNHEY, CDR2 SVGAGI. As DNA, the CDR3 is TGTGCCAGCATCCTAAGCTCCTACAATGAGCAGTTCTTC. Translated, it gives CASILSSYNEQFF.

CDR3 residues: CASSPETGITNQPQHF. In DNA, the CDR3 is TGTGCCAGTAGTCCAGAAACAGGGATAACCAATCAGCCCCAGCATTTT. This sequence joins TRBV19 and TRBJ1-5; maybe TRBD1 (6 bases). Germline V lookup: CDR1 LNHDA, CDR2 SQIVND (reference sequence). The CDR3 length is 16 residues. With 5 bases removed from V and 3 bases from J, the gap between germline ends came to 17 bases.

The chain has TRBV9 and TRBJ2-5; D gene ambiguous. V lost 0 bases, J lost 3 bases, and 12 bases lay in between. CDR3 length: 15 amino acids. CDR1 is SGDLS, CDR2 YYNGEE, per germline. The CDR3: CASSVARDGEETQYF. The CDR3 nucleotides read TGTGCCAGCAGCGTAGCTAGAGACGGCGAAGAGACCCAGTACTTC.

The J gene is TRBJ1-2, the V gene TRBV28, with D perhaps matching TRBD1 (5 bases). This CDR3 region has 13 residues. The V gene's germline CDR1 is MDHEN and CDR2 SYDVKM. Trimming took off 2 bases at V and 8 bases at J, with 12 bases between the two ends. The CDR3 nucleotides are TGTGCCAGCAGTTTAGGGGGACCGAGAGGCTACACCTTC. It specifies CASSLGGPRGYTF.

The genes are TRBV28 and TRBJ2-3; TRBD2 aligns across 13 bases. Germline V lookup: CDR1 MDHEN, CDR2 SYDVKM. V shed 6 bases, J shed 3 bases, and the junction held 6 bases outside the gene matches. The CDR3 is made up of 16 amino acids. DNA of the CDR3: TGTGCCAGCAGACTAGCGGGAGGGGATCGAACAGATACGCAGTATTTT. This gives the protein CASRLAGGDRTDTQYF. Full variable domain (missing parts from reference TRBV28 and TRBJ2-3): DVKVTQSSRYLVKRTGEKVFLECVQDMDHENMFWYRQDPGLGLRLIYFSYDVKMKEKGDIPEGYSVSREKKERFSLILESASTNQTSMYLCASRLAGGDRTDTQYFGPGTRLTVL.

The chain couples TRBV7-2 to TRBJ1-2; TRBD1 matches 7 bases. The germline V gene has CDR1 SGHTA and CDR2 FQGNSA. The junction had 5 bases not matched to a gene; V was cut back by 4 bases and J by 3 bases. The CDR3 length is 14 residues. The chain's CDR3 is CASSSDREHYGYTF. CDR3 DNA: TGTGCCAGCAGCTCCGACAGGGAGCACTATGGCTACACCTTC.

In this sample, this clone turned up once. V usage is TRBV7-6 and J usage is TRBJ2-1; D perhaps matches TRBD1 (6 bases). V was clipped by 5 bases and J by 3 bases, with 14 bases between them. This CDR3 is built from 15 residues. Looked up from germline, CDR1 is SGHVS and CDR2 is FNYEAQ. CDR3 sequence: CASSPQGLDYNEQFF. The CDR3 nucleotides read TGTGCCAGCAGCCCCCAGGGGTTGGACTACAATGAGCAGTTCTTC.

The chain joins TRBV20-1 to TRBJ1-2; D is undetermined. This CDR3 region has 11 residues. CDR1 DFQATT and CDR2 SNEGSKA come from the germline V gene (reference sequence). V was cut by 8 bases and J by 7 bases, with 14 bases left in between. CDR3 residues: CSTHSEGGYTF. CDR3 DNA sequence: TGCAGTACTCACTCTGAGGGTGGCTACACCTTC.

V is TRBV27 and J is TRBJ2-5, with TRBD2 matching 7 bases. Per the germline V gene, CDR1 is MNHEY and CDR2 is SMNVEV (reference sequence). J was trimmed by 10 bases and V by 1 base; bases with no gene match: 9. The CDR3 has 14 residues. The CDR3 reads CASSLLGRETVQYF. In nucleotides, the CDR3 is TGTGCCAGCAGTTTATTAGGGCGGGAGACGGTCCAGTACTTC.

The chain links TRBV4-1 to TRBJ2-3; 11 nucleotides align to TRBD2. Trimming removed 4 bases from V and 5 bases from J; junction bases left unmatched: 8. This CDR3 is built from 16 residues. From germline, CDR1 is MGHRA and CDR2 YSYEKL. This CDR3 is CASSPLTSGREDTQYF. The CDR3 DNA sequence: TGCGCCAGCAGCCCCCTTACTAGCGGGAGAGAAGATACGCAGTATTTT.